The next 27 T cell receptor beta chains were all read from a single sample in a study of shared clonotypes between healthy human individuals. The table came from immunoSEQ multiplex PCR; TCRdb's copy has only in-frame clones and leaves some out. The sample yields approximately 530,000 clones, 95% to 96% seen once. Material for sequencing was naive CD4+ T cells sorted from blood. Indicated subset: CD45RA+ positively selected. All receptors derive from a woman in her thirties in good health.

The chain joins TRBV5-5 to TRBJ2-7; D call uncertain. There are 13 residues in the CDR3. Germline loops: CDR1 SGHKS, CDR2 YYEKEE (reference sequence). The germline V and J ends were trimmed by 5 bases and 2 bases, with 11 bases remaining between them. The CDR3 region is CASRMDRAYEQYF. CDR3 DNA sequence: TGTGCCAGCAGGATGGACCGAGCCTACGAGCAGTACTTC. Based on the CDR3 plus reference TRBV5-5 and TRBJ2-7, the full variable domain is DAGVTQSPTHLIKTRGQQVTLRCSPISGHKSVSWYQQVLGQGPQFIFQYYEKEERGRGNFPDRFSARQFPNYSSELNVNALLLGDSALYLCASRMDRAYEQYFGPGTRLTVT.

V is TRBV7-9 and J is TRBJ2-2; D might be TRBD1 or TRBD2, each matching 7 bases. This CDR3 has 15 residues. Per the germline V gene, CDR1 is SEHNR and CDR2 is FQNEAQ (reference sequence). Trimming took 5 bases from V and 7 from J, leaving 17 bases between them. For the CDR3, the DNA is TGTGCCAGCAGCCCCTTAGGGGGCGGGAGCGGGGAGCTGTTTTTT. Protein sequence: CASSPLGGGSGELFF.

V gene TRBV29-1 combines with J gene TRBJ1-1; weak D call: TRBD1 (5 bases). Germline V gene sequence: CDR1 SQVTM, CDR2 ANQGSEA. The V and J ends lost 3 bases and 1 base respectively, with 6 bases between them. There are 12 residues in the CDR3. CDR3 amino acids: CSVEDKNTEAFF. The CDR3 nucleotides are TGCAGCGTTGAGGACAAGAACACTGAAGCTTTCTTT.

The chain couples TRBV5-1 to TRBJ1-6, with a weak D call TRBD1 (5 bases). The CDR3 is made up of 13 amino acids. The germline gives CDR1 SGHRS, CDR2 YFSETQ. Trimming stripped 7 bases from V and 5 bases from J, with 10 bases between. CDR3: CASAGTDNSPLHF. The CDR3 bases are TGCGCCAGCGCCGGGACGGATAATTCACCCCTCCACTTT.

The genes are TRBV28 and TRBJ1-4; 8 nucleotides line up with TRBD1. V dropped 6 bases and J dropped 3; count of bases not matched to a gene: 9. The germline CDR1 and CDR2 sequences are MDHEN and SYDVKM. This CDR3 spans 16 amino acids. CDR3 loop: CASSPVGRGPNEKLFF. The CDR3 DNA reads as TGTGCCAGCAGCCCCGTGGGCAGGGGGCCTAATGAAAAACTGTTTTTT.

The genes are TRBV7-6 and TRBJ2-7; D may be TRBD1 (5 bases). The V gene's germline CDR1 is SGHVS and CDR2 FNYEAQ. The CDR3 is made up of 14 amino acids. V gave up 5 bases and J gave up 5 bases, with 16 bases separating them. As DNA, the CDR3 is TGTGCCAGCAGCCCCTCCACAGGAACTCACGAGCAGTACTTC. Translated: CASSPSTGTHEQYF.

The chain combines TRBV10-1 with TRBJ2-3; 10 positions agree with TRBD2. The junction had 4 bases not matched to a gene; V was cut back by 0 bases and J by 1 base. CDR1 is WNHNN and CDR2 is SYGVQD in the germline V gene (reference sequence). This CDR3 comprises 17 residues. This CDR3 reads CASSESFGTSGTDTQYF. CDR3 nucleotides: TGCGCCAGCAGTGAGTCGTTCGGGACTAGCGGCACAGATACGCAGTATTTT.

The chain links TRBV27 to TRBJ2-7; no clear D gene. The CDR3 runs to 14 residues. Germline lookup yields CDR1 MNHEY and CDR2 SMNVEV (reference sequence). Trimming took off 2 bases at V and 3 bases at J, with 11 bases between the two ends. This chain's CDR3 is CASSLAPNLYEQYF. For the CDR3, the DNA is TGTGCCAGCAGTTTAGCTCCCAACCTCTACGAGCAGTACTTC.

The chain joins TRBV29-1 to TRBJ1-1; no reliable D call. V dropped 1 base and J dropped 1 base, with 13 bases sitting between them. The CDR3 runs 15 residues. The germline V gene encodes CDR1 SQVTM and CDR2 ANQGSEA. The DNA of the CDR3 is TGCAGCGTTGAAGTTTCTGGGATGGCGAACACTGAAGCTTTCTTT. It encodes CSVEVSGMANTEAFF.

The CDR3 region has the DNA TGTGCCAGCAGCTTCAGACAGGGAGGTGAAAAACTGTTTTTT. Protein: CASSFRQGGEKLFF. The chain joins TRBV7-6 to TRBJ1-4; TRBD1 matches at 7 bases. Germline V gene lookup returns CDR1 SGHVS and CDR2 FNYEAQ. V shed 3 bases, J shed 7 bases, and the junction held 5 bases outside the gene matches. This CDR3 is 14 amino acids long.

This rearrangement joins TRBV18 to TRBJ2-2, with 9 bases that match TRBD1. This CDR3 contains 18 residues. With 4 bases clipped from V and 1 base from J, the junction kept 10 bases outside the gene matches. CDR1 and CDR2 (germline): KGHSH, LQKENI. The CDR3 is CASSRSSPGQGNTGELFF. CDR3 DNA sequence: TGTGCCAGCTCACGATCTTCACCGGGACAGGGGAACACCGGGGAGCTGTTTTTT.

The V call is TRBV28, the J call TRBJ2-7, with D tentatively TRBD2 (5 bases). The V end was cut by 6 bases, the J end by 3 bases, with 6 bases between. The CDR3 length is 11 residues. Germline V gene data show CDR1 as MDHEN and CDR2 as SYDVKM. The CDR3 DNA follows: TGTGCCAGCAGGAGCGGCTACGAGCAGTACTTC. This sequence encodes CASRSGYEQYF.

This CDR3 is CASRRGQGTGLAYF. Here the CDR3 DNA reads TGTGCCAGCAGACGTGGACAGGGGACGGGACTAGCCTATTTT. The chain recombines TRBV5-6 with TRBJ2-3; D might be TRBD1 or TRBD2, each matching 9 bases. CDR3 length: 14 amino acids. Germline CDR1 reads SGHDT; CDR2 reads YYEEEE. Trimming took 5 bases from V and 15 from J, leaving 25 bases between them.

In DNA form, the CDR3 reads TGTGCCAGCAGTGCTCAAGGGGTTGGTGAGCAGTTCTTC. Translation gives CASSAQGVGEQFF. V usage is TRBV27 and J usage is TRBJ2-1, with D possibly matching TRBD1 (5 bases). V was trimmed by 5 bases and J by 9 bases, leaving 14 bases between them. This CDR3 spans 13 amino acids. The germline V gene has CDR1 MNHEY and CDR2 SMNVEV (reference sequence).

V is TRBV23-1 and J is TRBJ2-7; 10 bases agree with TRBD2. TRBV23-1 is placed among ORFs of uncertain function. CDR3 length equals 19 residues. The trim removed 0 bases at V and 0 bases at J, leaving 11 bases unmatched. This CDR3 is CASSQSQREGRRTSYEQYF. CDR3 DNA sequence: TGCGCCAGCAGTCAATCCCAGCGGGAGGGCCGAAGAACCTCCTACGAGCAGTACTTC.

The chain uses TRBV18 and TRBJ2-5; D is unresolved. V lost 1 base and J 1 base, leaving 13 bases between the germline ends. This CDR3 has 16 residues. Germline lookup yields CDR1 KGHSH and CDR2 LQKENI. The CDR3 spells CASSPLGRRSQETQYF. In DNA form, the CDR3 reads TGTGCCAGCTCACCACTGGGCAGACGGTCCCAAGAGACCCAGTACTTC. The whole variable domain, remainder taken from reference TRBV18 and TRBJ2-5, is NAGVMQNPRHLVRRRGQEARLRCSPMKGHSHVYWYRQLPEEGLKFMVYLQKENIIDESGMPKERFSAEFPKEGPSILRIQQVVRGDSAAYFCASSPLGRRSQETQYFGPGTRLLVL.

The V call is TRBV28, the J call TRBJ1-2; TRBD1 might be the D (6 bases). The germline CDR1 and CDR2 sequences are MDHEN and SYDVKM. This CDR3 has 15 residues. V gave up 2 bases and J gave up 5 bases, with 15 bases separating them. CDR3 DNA sequence: TGTGCCAGCAGTTTAGCTACAGGGCGGGGATATGGCTACACCTTC. This gives the protein CASSLATGRGYGYTF.

The chain couples TRBV28 to TRBJ1-3; D possibly corresponds to TRBD1 (5 bases). The V gene lost 7 bases and the J gene lost 3 bases, with 10 bases spanning the gap. This CDR3 is 13 amino acids long. CDR1 and CDR2 (germline): MDHEN, SYDVKM. CDR3 loop: CASIVGGGNTIYF. CDR3 nucleotide sequence: TGTGCCAGCATTGTGGGGGGTGGAAACACCATATATTTT.

V is TRBV11-2 and J is TRBJ1-5; D unclear. The CDR3 totals 13 residues. The germline CDR1 and CDR2 sequences are SGHAT and FQNNGV. V gave up 1 base and J gave up 5 bases, with 6 bases separating them. Here the CDR3 reads CASSLGTYQPQHF. In DNA form, the CDR3 reads TGTGCCAGCAGCTTAGGAACTTATCAGCCCCAGCATTTT.

The chain combines TRBV5-1 with TRBJ2-2; TRBD1 agrees at 8 bases. V was pared by 0 bases and J by 1 base, with 2 bases of the junction left unmatched. The germline V gene has CDR1 SGHRS and CDR2 YFSETQ. This CDR3 region has 16 residues. The DNA for the CDR3 is TGCGCCAGCAGCTTGGCCGGGACAGGGAACACCGGGGAGCTGTTTTTT. It yields the protein CASSLAGTGNTGELFF.

The chain combines TRBV30 with TRBJ1-1, with a tentative D call TRBD1 (6 bases). Germline CDR1 is GTSNPN and CDR2 is SVGIG (reference sequence). V shed 2 bases and J shed 7 bases, with 17 bases lying between them. This CDR3 has 14 amino acids. DNA for the CDR3: TGTGCCTGGAGTAGAGGTTCAGGGGCAGTTGAAGCTTTCTTT. Amino acids: CAWSRGSGAVEAFF.

The chain carries TRBV11-2 and TRBJ2-7; D not resolved. This CDR3 has 16 residues. In germline, CDR1 is SGHAT, CDR2 FQNNGV. V was shortened by 1 base and J by 4 bases, with 17 bases between the two germline ends. Here the CDR3 DNA reads TGTGCCAGCAGCTTAGTGCCGGACCTGAACAAGTACGAGCAGTACTTC. It specifies CASSLVPDLNKYEQYF.

This sequence joins TRBV7-9 and TRBJ2-5; D is undetermined. The V gene lost 7 bases and the J gene lost 4 bases, with 7 bases spanning the gap. Germline-derived CDR1 and CDR2 are SEHNR and FQNEAQ (reference sequence). The CDR3 contains 11 residues. DNA for the CDR3: TGTGCCAGCACTTGGGGAGAGACCCAGTACTTC. This sequence encodes CASTWGETQYF. Full variable domain (remainder filled in from reference TRBV7-9 and TRBJ2-5): DTGVSQNPRHKITKRGQNVTFRCDPISEHNRLYWYRQTLGQGPEFLTYFQNEAQLEKSRLLSDRFSAERPKGSFSTLEIQRTEQGDSAMYLCASTWGETQYFGPGTRLLVL.

The V gene is TRBV5-1, the J gene TRBJ2-7; 10 bases fit TRBD2. This CDR3 is 16 amino acids long. J gave up 0 bases and V 3 bases, and 6 bases lay outside the gene matches. Germline V gives CDR1 SGHRS, CDR2 YFSETQ. CDR3 residues: CASSSLPSGSSYEQYF. In DNA, the CDR3 is TGCGCCAGCAGCTCCCTCCCTAGCGGGAGCTCCTACGAGCAGTACTTC. The full variable domain, rest sourced from reference TRBV5-1 and TRBJ2-7, is KAGVTQTPRYLIKTRGQQVTLSCSPISGHRSVSWYQQTPGQGLQFLFEYFSETQRNKGNFPGRFSGRQFSNSRSEMNVSTLELGDSALYLCASSSLPSGSSYEQYFGPGTRLTVT.

J is TRBJ2-1 and V is TRBV15, with 8 bases matching TRBD1. The CDR3 totals 17 residues. Trimming took 0 bases from V and 4 from J; bases not matched to a gene: 8. The germline CDR1 and CDR2 sequences are LNHNV and YYDKDF (reference sequence). This CDR3 is CATSRDPGQGAYNEQFF. For the CDR3, the DNA is TGTGCCACCAGCAGAGATCCGGGGCAGGGGGCATACAATGAGCAGTTCTTC.

The V and J genes are TRBV6-5 and TRBJ1-1; 9 nucleotides align to TRBD1. The germline V gene has CDR1 MNHEY and CDR2 SVGAGI. This CDR3 comprises 12 residues. The ends lost 5 bases at V and 10 bases at J; junction bases unmatched: 5. CDR3 DNA: TGTGCCAGCAGTCGGAACAGGGGGCGAGCTTTCTTT. Its translation: CASSRNRGRAFF.

The chain joins TRBV28 to TRBJ2-1; a possible D gene is TRBD2 (6 bases). CDR1 MDHEN and CDR2 SYDVKM come from the germline V gene. Trimming took off 4 bases at V and 0 bases at J, with 10 bases between the two ends. The CDR3 length is 15 residues. The CDR3 DNA follows: TGTGCCAGCAGTTCCCACGGGAGCTCCTACAATGAGCAGTTCTTC. It translates to CASSSHGSSYNEQFF.